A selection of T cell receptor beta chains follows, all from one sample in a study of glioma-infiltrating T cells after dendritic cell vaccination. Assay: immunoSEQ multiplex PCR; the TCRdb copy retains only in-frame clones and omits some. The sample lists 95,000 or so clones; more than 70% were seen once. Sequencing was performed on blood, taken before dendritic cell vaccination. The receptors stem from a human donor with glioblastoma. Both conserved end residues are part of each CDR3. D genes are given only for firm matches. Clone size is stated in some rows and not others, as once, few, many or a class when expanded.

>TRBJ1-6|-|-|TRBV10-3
TGTGCCATCAGTGGGGGGACGCCAGGGGATTCACCCCTCCACTTT
CAISGGTPGDSPLHF
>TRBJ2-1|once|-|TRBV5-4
TGTGCCAGCACCCTACCAGGCGGGTCCTACAATGAGCAGTTCTTC
CASTLPGGSYNEQFF
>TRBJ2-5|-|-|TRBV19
TGTGCCAGTAGGCCTCAGGGGCTGAGAGAGACCCAGTACTTC
CASRPQGLRETQYF
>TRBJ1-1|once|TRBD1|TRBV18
TGTGCCAGCTCCCTTCGACAGGGCGGTGAAGCTTTCTTT
CASSLRQGGEAFF
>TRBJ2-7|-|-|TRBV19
TGTGCCAGTAGTAAAAAAGGGGAATTAAACGAGCAGTACTTC
CASSKKGELNEQYF
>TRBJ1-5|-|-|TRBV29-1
TGCAGCGTCCAATTCAAACCGGGCAATCAGCCCCAGCATTTT
CSVQFKPGNQPQHF
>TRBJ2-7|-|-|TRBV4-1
TGCGCCAGCAGCTCCCGGGAACCCCCCGAGCAGTACTTC
CASSSREPPEQYF
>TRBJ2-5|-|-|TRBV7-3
TGTGCCAGCAGCTTAAGCCAACGGGAGACCCAGTACTTC
CASSLSQRETQYF
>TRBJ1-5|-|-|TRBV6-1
TGTGCCAGCACCGGGTTCGAGGCCCAGCATTTT
CASTGFEAQHF
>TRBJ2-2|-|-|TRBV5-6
TGTGCCAGCAGCTTGCCCCGACTAGACACCGGGGAGCTGTTTTTT
CASSLPRLDTGELFF
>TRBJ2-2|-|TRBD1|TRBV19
TGTGCCAGTAATCCGACAGGGGGCCACGGGGAGCTGTTTTTT
CASNPTGGHGELFF
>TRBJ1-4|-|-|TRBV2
TGTGCCAGCAGCGTGGACATCGCCACTAATGAAAAACTGTTTTTT
CASSVDIATNEKLFF
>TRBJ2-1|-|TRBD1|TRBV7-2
TGTGCCAGCAGCTTTAAGTTGACAGGGAACAATGAGCAGTTCTTC
CASSFKLTGNNEQFF
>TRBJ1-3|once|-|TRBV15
TGTGCCACCGGCCCGGGCGGGGCTGGAAACACCATATATTTT
CATGPGGAGNTIYF
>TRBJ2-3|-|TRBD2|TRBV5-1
TGCGCCAGCAGCGTAACGGGACTAGTTACTACTAGCACAGATACGCAGTATTTT
CASSVTGLVTTSTDTQYF
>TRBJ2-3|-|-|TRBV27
TGTGCCAGCAGTTTATCCCCACTAGCTAGAGATACGCAGTATTTT
CASSLSPLARDTQYF
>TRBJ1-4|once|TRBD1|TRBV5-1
TGCGCCAGCAGCTTGGGGGGACAGGGCTATGAAAAACTGTTTTTT
CASSLGGQGYEKLFF
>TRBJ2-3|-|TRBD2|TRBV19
TGTGCCAGTAGTATTTCTAGCGGGAGCACAGATACGCAGTATTTT
CASSISSGSTDTQYF
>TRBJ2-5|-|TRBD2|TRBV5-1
TGCGCCAGCAGCCCGGGAGGGGGCCAAGAGACCCAGTACTTC
CASSPGGGQETQYF
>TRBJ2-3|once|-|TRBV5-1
TGCGCCAGCAGAGACAGTCCTGCAGATACGCAGTATTTT
CASRDSPADTQYF
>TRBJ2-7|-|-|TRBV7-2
TGTGCCAGCAGCTTACTTTACGAGCAGTACTTC
CASSLLYEQYF
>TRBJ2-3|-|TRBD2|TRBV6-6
TGTGCCAGCCTCCTCCCCTTAGCGGGGGGCACAGATACGCAGTATTTT
CASLLPLAGGTDTQYF
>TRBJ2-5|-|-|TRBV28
TGTGCCAGCAGTTTAGTGGGGGCACCTGGAGAGACCCAGTACTTC
CASSLVGAPGETQYF
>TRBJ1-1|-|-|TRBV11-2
TGTGCCAGCAGCGGGTCAGACCGACTGCTGAACACTGAAGCTTTCTTT
CASSGSDRLLNTEAFF
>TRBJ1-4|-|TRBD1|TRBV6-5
TGTGCCAGCAGTGGACAGGGGAAGTGGGATGAAAAACTGTTTTTT
CASSGQGKWDEKLFF
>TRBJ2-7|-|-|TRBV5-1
TGCGCCAGCAGCTTACCCCGGGGTCAAGCATCAGACGAGCAGTACTTC
CASSLPRGQASDEQYF
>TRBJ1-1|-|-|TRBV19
TGTGCCAGCGGGGAGGGAACTGAAGCTTTCTTT
CASGEGTEAFF
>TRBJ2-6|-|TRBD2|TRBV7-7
TGTGCCAGCAGCCCCGGACTAGCGGGGGGAGGGGCCAACGTCCTGACTTTC
CASSPGLAGGGANVLTF
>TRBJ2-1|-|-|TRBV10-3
TGTGCCATCAGTGAGTCATCTGGACTCCGCTCCTACAATGAGCAGTTCTTC
CAISESSGLRSYNEQFF
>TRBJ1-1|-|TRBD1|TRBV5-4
TGTGCCAGCAGCCACCGTACAGGGGGCGGCAACACTGAAGCTTTCTTT
CASSHRTGGGNTEAFF
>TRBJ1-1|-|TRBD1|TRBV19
TGTGCCAGTAGTATTACAGGGGAGGATTCTGAAGCTTTCTTT
CASSITGEDSEAFF
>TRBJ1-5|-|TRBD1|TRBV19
TGTGCCAGTACCCCGGTAGGGACAGGGATTTTCAATCAGCCCCAGCATTTT
CASTPVGTGIFNQPQHF
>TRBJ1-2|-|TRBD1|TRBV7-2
TGTGCCAGCAGCTTAAGCCCCGGAGCCAGGGGGCATGGCTATGGCTACACCTTC
CASSLSPGARGHGYGYTF
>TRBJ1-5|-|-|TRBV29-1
TGCAGCGTTGGGGCAGGGTGGAATCAGCCCCAGCATTTT
CSVGAGWNQPQHF
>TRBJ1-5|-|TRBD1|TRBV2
TGTGCCAGCAGACTACAGGGGAATAGCAATCAGCCCCAGCATTTT
CASRLQGNSNQPQHF
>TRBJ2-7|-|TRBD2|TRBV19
TGTGCCAGTAGCCAGGGACTAGCGGGAGAGTTATACGAGCAGTACTTC
CASSQGLAGELYEQYF
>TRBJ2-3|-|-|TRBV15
TGTGCCACCAGCAGCGCAGGGTGGTCAGATACGCAGTATTTT
CATSSAGWSDTQYF
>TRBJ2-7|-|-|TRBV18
TGTGCCAGCTCGGTACAGGGTGATGAGCAGTACTTC
CASSVQGDEQYF
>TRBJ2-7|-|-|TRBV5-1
TGCGCCAGCAGCTTTAACGAGCAGTACTTC
CASSFNEQYF
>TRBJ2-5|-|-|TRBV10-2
TGCGCCAGCGCGGTCGACGGCCGGGGCCAAGAGACCCAGTACTTC
CASAVDGRGQETQYF
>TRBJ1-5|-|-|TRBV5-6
TGTGCCAGCAGCTTGAGGCAGTTCGGGAATCAGCCCCAGCATTTT
CASSLRQFGNQPQHF
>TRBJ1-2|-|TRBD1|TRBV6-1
TGTGCCAGCAGTGAAGGGCAGGGGGCCGGGTATGGCTACACCTTC
CASSEGQGAGYGYTF
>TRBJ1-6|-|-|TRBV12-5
TGTGCTAGTGGTTGGACGGAGGGCATCAGACCATACGATTCACCCCTCCACTTT
CASGWTEGIRPYDSPLHF